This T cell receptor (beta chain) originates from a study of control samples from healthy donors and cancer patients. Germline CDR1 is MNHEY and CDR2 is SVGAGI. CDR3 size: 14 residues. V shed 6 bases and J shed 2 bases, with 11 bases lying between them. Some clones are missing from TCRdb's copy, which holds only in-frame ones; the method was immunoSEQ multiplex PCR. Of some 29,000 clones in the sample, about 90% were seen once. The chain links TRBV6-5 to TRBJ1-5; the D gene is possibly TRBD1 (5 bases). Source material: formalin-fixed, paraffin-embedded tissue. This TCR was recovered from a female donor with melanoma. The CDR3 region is CASRVGAGNQPQHF. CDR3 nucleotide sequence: TGTGCCAGCAGGGTAGGGGCAGGCAATCAGCCCCAGCATTTT.